This T cell receptor (beta chain) stems from a study of cytomegalovirus exposure and HLA in healthy donors. Study results and limitations: TCR beta V- and J-gene trimming, according to a later analysis, was linked to a missense DCLRE1C variant. Later, TCR association rates were found to vary by HLA locus, highest for DRB1 and lowest for HLA-C.

In regard to this clone: Its antigen is as yet unknown.

Though nominally healthy at sampling, donors likely had unrecorded immune exposures. Trimming took 0 bases from V and 1 from J, leaving 10 bases between them. The CDR3 runs to 15 residues. Germline CDR1 GTSNPN, CDR2 SVGIG (reference sequence). This PCR relied on a set of 60 Vbeta primers and 13 Jbeta primers. This table comes from immunoSEQ multiplex PCR, and its TCRdb copy is limited to in-frame clones, with some not included. The sample contains 100,000 to 150,000 clones, about 80% of which appear only once. The specimen was PBMCs. This chain joins TRBV30 and TRBJ1-5; D call uncertain. This clonotype was obtained from a man between 25 and 39 years old in good health and CMV-seropositive. The CDR3 nucleotides are TGTGCCTGGAGTGTACGCGGGAGAAGCAATCAGCCCCAGCATTTT. This gives the protein CAWSVRGRSNQPQHF.